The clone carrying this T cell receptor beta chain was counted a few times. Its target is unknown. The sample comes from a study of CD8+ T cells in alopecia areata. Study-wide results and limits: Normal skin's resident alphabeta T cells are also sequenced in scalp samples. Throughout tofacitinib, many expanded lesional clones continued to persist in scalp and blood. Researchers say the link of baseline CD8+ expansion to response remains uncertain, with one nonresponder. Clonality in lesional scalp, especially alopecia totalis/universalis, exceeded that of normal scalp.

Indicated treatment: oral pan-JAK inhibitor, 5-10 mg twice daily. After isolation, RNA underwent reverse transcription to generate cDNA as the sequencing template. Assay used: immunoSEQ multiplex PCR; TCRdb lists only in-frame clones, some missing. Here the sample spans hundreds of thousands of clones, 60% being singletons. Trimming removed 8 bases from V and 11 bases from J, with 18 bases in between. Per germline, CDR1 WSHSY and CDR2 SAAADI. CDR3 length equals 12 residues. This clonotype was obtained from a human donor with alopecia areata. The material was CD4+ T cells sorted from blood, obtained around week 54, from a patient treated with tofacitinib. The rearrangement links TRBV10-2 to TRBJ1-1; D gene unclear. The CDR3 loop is CASVPSSGLAFF. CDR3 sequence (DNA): TGCGCCAGCGTCCCTTCCTCCGGTCTGGCTTTCTTT.